These 28 T cell receptor beta chains were sequenced from one sample in a study of post-analysis software for immune sequencing data. Whole-study findings and limits: Roughly five TRBV segments occurring more often in patients than controls included TRBV5-6, TRBV5-1 and TRBV20-1.

Antigens for these TCRs are unknown. Prepared libraries of TCR beta cDNA carried unique molecular identifiers. TCRdb reprocessed the PCR reads via MiXCR and lists one record per CDR3 protein. Of fewer than 900,000 distinct CDR3 sequences listed, roughly 46% were seen once; the top ten hold roughly 5%. The sequencing input was blood. All receptors come from a girl aged 10 to 17 with multiple sclerosis.

This clonotype was seen more than once but under ten times. The chain joins TRBV6-5 to TRBJ1-1; a possible D gene is TRBD1 (6 bases). This CDR3 has 16 residues. Germline V gives CDR1 MNHEY, CDR2 SVGAGI. V dropped 5 bases and J dropped 0 bases, with 16 bases sitting between them. This chain's CDR3 is CASSVGRGHMNTEAFF. CDR3 sequence (DNA): TGTGCCAGCAGTGTCGGCAGGGGACATATGAACACTGAAGCTTTCTTT.

This sequence joins TRBV5-6 and TRBJ1-1; no clear D gene. This CDR3 spans 18 amino acids. CDR1 SGHDT and CDR2 YYEEEE come from the germline V gene. V shed 3 bases and J shed 4 bases, with 25 bases lying between them. CDR3 residues: CASSSMTGQRGHGTEAFF. The CDR3 DNA reads TGTGCCAGCAGCTCGATGACGGGCCAACGGGGTCACGGCACTGAAGCTTTCTTT.

The V call is TRBV20-1, the J call TRBJ1-4, with unresolved D. Trimming stripped 3 bases from V and 0 bases from J, with 8 bases between. This CDR3 has 14 amino acids. Germline V gene data show CDR1 as DFQATT and CDR2 as SNEGSKA (reference sequence). In DNA form, the CDR3 reads TGCAGTGCTAGCCCGATATCAACTAATGAAAAACTGTTTTTT. The encoded protein is CSASPISTNEKLFF.

The V gene is TRBV28, the J gene TRBJ1-1; no reliable D call. From germline, CDR1 is MDHEN and CDR2 SYDVKM. This CDR3 contains 13 residues. V gave up 6 bases and J gave up 1 base, with 9 bases separating them. The CDR3 region has the DNA TGTGCCAGCAGCCGCGAGGAGAACACTGAAGCTTTCTTT. It is translated as CASSREENTEAFF.

There are a few counts of this clonotype. This rearrangement joins TRBV7-3 to TRBJ2-6, with TRBD2 matching over 9 bases. Germline CDR1 reads SGHTA; CDR2 reads FQGTGA. V trimming: 4 bases; J trimming: 0 bases; junction bases outside the gene matches: 4. The CDR3 is 17 residues long. CDR3 protein: CASSSSGTGSGANVLTF. CDR3 nucleotides: TGTGCCAGCAGCTCTAGCGGGACCGGCTCTGGGGCCAACGTCCTGACTTTC.

This sequence joins TRBV2 and TRBJ2-7, with D hard to call. The CDR3 length is 12 residues. Germline values: CDR1 SNHLY, CDR2 FYNNEI. Trimming shortened V by 6 bases and J by 5 bases, and 11 bases separated the two germline ends. This chain's CDR3 is CASRGVRNEQYF. CDR3 nucleotide sequence: TGTGCCAGCAGAGGTGTTAGAAACGAGCAGTACTTC.

This clonotype has ten or more counts. This chain uses TRBV5-1 with TRBJ2-7; the D gene is possibly TRBD2 (5 bases). From germline, CDR1 is SGHRS and CDR2 YFSETQ. V lost 4 bases and J lost 0, with 32 bases in between. The CDR3 spans 21 residues. The CDR3 region has the DNA TGCGCCAGCAGCCCGCCCCCGCGTGTAGCCTCGGGCGGGCTGAGCTCCTACGAGCAGTACTTC. Translation: CASSPPPRVASGGLSSYEQYF.

This clonotype was counted many times. V and J are TRBV10-1 and TRBJ2-7, with 11 positions matching TRBD1. The CDR3 runs 15 residues. CDR1 and CDR2 from the germline V gene are WNHNN and SYGVQD (reference sequence). V was pared by 7 bases and J by 7 bases, with 12 bases of the junction left unmatched. The CDR3 nucleotides are TGCGCCAGCAACAGACCGGGACAGGGGGAATGGGAGCAGTACTTC. This sequence encodes CASNRPGQGEWEQYF.

For the CDR3, the DNA is TGTGCCAGCAGCGCACAGGGACTAGCGGGATCCTACGAGCAGTACTTC. Its translation: CASSAQGLAGSYEQYF. The chain recombines TRBV3-1 with TRBJ2-7, with 13 positions matching TRBD2. With 5 bases clipped from V and 1 base from J, the junction kept 5 bases outside the gene matches. CDR3 length: 16 residues. Looked up from germline, CDR1 is LGHDT and CDR2 is YNNKEL (reference sequence).

With regard to this clonotype: A much bigger clone sits one base away, suggesting this may be a read error. The CDR3 here is CASSSGLAEETRYF. CDR3 nucleotide sequence: TGTGCCAGCAGCTCGGGACTAGCGGAAGAGACCCGGTACTTC. This rearrangement joins TRBV7-2 to TRBJ2-5; 11 bases align to TRBD2. Germline V gene data show CDR1 as SGHTA and CDR2 as FQGNSA. This CDR3 has 14 residues.

For this clonotype: At one of its ends the junction is not consistent with the germline gene, which may arise from a read error. V gene TRBV10-3 combines with J gene TRBJ2-5, with TRBD1 identical over 7 bases. Germline values: CDR1 ENHRY, CDR2 SYGVKD. The CDR3 extends over 14 amino acids. The CDR3, as DNA: TGTACCATCAGCTCCAGGGGACAGAAAGAGACCCAGTACTTC. Translated, it gives CTISSRGQKETQYF.

In its sample, this clonotype was seen a few times. This rearrangement joins TRBV24-1 to TRBJ2-5; 11 nucleotides agree with TRBD2. In germline, CDR1 is KGHDR, CDR2 SFDVKD. This CDR3 spans 16 amino acids. With V trimmed by 5 bases and J by 0 bases, 4 bases remained unmatched. CDR3 DNA sequence: TGTGCCACCAGTGTCGGGACTAGCGGTCACCAAGAGACCCAGTACTTC. Translating it yields CATSVGTSGHQETQYF.

This clonotype appeared a single time. The chain joins TRBV19 to TRBJ2-5; D may be TRBD2 (6 bases). Judging by the DNA end, TRBJ2-7 fits better; the J call may be wrong. Germline CDR1 and CDR2: LNHDA and SQIVND (reference sequence). This CDR3 spans 16 amino acids. The CDR3 sequence: CASSTAGRRGLYEQYF. The CDR3 DNA sequence: TGTGCCAGTAGTACGGCAGGTAGACGGGGACTCTACGAGCAGTACTTC.

This sequence joins TRBV5-1 and TRBJ2-1; maybe TRBD2 (6 bases). This CDR3 spans 15 amino acids. Looked up from germline, CDR1 is SGHRS and CDR2 is YFSETQ. V lost 0 bases and J 6 bases, leaving 13 bases between the germline ends. CDR3: CASSLVGGFFNEQFF. The DNA for the CDR3 is TGCGCCAGCAGCTTGGTCGGGGGTTTTTTCAATGAGCAGTTCTTC.

This clonotype came up a few times. The chain joins TRBV20-1 to TRBJ2-1; 15 bases line up with TRBD2. Germline V gene lookup returns CDR1 DFQATT and CDR2 SNEGSKA (reference sequence). The length of the CDR3 is 18 residues. Losses at the gene ends were 6 bases for V and 0 bases for J; bases not matched to a gene: 9. CDR3 sequence (DNA): TGCAGTGCCCACTCCGGGACTAGCGGGAGGAGCTCCTACAATGAGCAGTTCTTC. Its translation: CSAHSGTSGRSSYNEQFF.

This clonotype occurred a few times. The chain is built from TRBV12-3 or TRBV12-4 and TRBJ1-5; D perhaps matches TRBD1 (5 bases). The CDR3 sequence is 14 residues long. V dropped 5 bases and J dropped 7 bases, with 15 bases sitting between them. This CDR3 reads CASSGGRVSQPQHF. CDR3 in DNA: TGTGCCAGCAGTGGAGGCAGGGTGAGCCAGCCCCAGCATTTT.

The chain couples TRBV15 to TRBJ2-3, with unresolved D. This CDR3 spans 17 amino acids. Germline lookup yields CDR1 LNHNV and CDR2 YYDKDF (reference sequence). The ends were cut back, 5 bases at V and 2 bases at J, with 20 bases in the middle. CDR3 residues: CATSQGRTAEITDTQYF. The CDR3 DNA follows: TGTGCCACCAGCCAAGGTAGGACGGCGGAGATCACAGATACGCAGTATTTT.

The chain links TRBV12-3 or TRBV12-4 to TRBJ2-7, with D perhaps matching TRBD1 (6 bases). This CDR3 is 15 amino acids long. Trimming took 6 bases from V and 2 from J, leaving 17 bases between them. The CDR3 sequence is CASSPMTGGTYEQYF. DNA for the CDR3: TGTGCCAGCAGCCCCATGACAGGAGGTACCTACGAGCAGTACTTC.

This clonotype was seen a few times. The germline gene is not matched at one end of the junction; a read error may be the cause. Written as DNA, the CDR3 is TGTGTCAGCAGCCAAGGGACAGGGGGCAATCAGCCCCAGCATTTT. Protein product: CVSSQGTGGNQPQHF. The V call is TRBV4-2, the J call TRBJ1-5, with 10 bases that match TRBD1. Germline assignment: CDR1 LGHNA and CDR2 YNFKEQ. This CDR3 has 15 residues.

The gene calls are TRBV4-1 and TRBJ2-7, with D perhaps being TRBD1 or TRBD2 (5 bases each). Deletions cut 4 bases from V and 5 bases from J, with 12 bases between. CDR1 MGHRA and CDR2 YSYEKL come from the germline V gene. This CDR3 spans 13 amino acids. CDR3 amino acids: CASSLEDMDEQYF. CDR3 DNA sequence: TGCGCCAGCAGCCTGGAGGACATGGACGAGCAGTACTTC.

This clonotype has only a few counts. V is TRBV7-9 and J is TRBJ2-1; D remains ambiguous. V lost 5 bases and J lost 5, with 10 bases in between. The V gene's germline CDR1 is SEHNR and CDR2 FQNEAQ (reference sequence). This CDR3 region has 13 residues. In DNA form, the CDR3 reads TGTGCCAGCAGCCCCCCGATAGACAATGAGCAGTTCTTC. Protein: CASSPPIDNEQFF.

This clonotype has ten or more counts. The rearrangement uses TRBV7-2 and TRBJ2-7; D call uncertain. This CDR3 comprises 13 residues. The V end was cut by 3 bases, the J end by 1 base, with 7 bases between. Germline lookup yields CDR1 SGHTA and CDR2 FQGNSA. The CDR3 loop is CASSLPSSYEQYF. CDR3 sequence (DNA): TGTGCCAGCAGCTTGCCCTCTTCCTACGAGCAGTACTTC.

The J gene is TRBJ2-3, the V gene TRBV29-1, with TRBD2 matching 7 bases. The CDR3 totals 16 residues. The J segment lost 2 bases and the V segment lost 4 bases, leaving 12 bases of the junction unmatched. The germline V gene encodes CDR1 SQVTM and CDR2 ANQGSEA. CDR3 DNA sequence: TGCAGCGTTGCGGGGCCGGGGGAGGGAAACACAGATACGCAGTATTTT. It yields the protein CSVAGPGEGNTDTQYF.

This clonotype was seen once. J is TRBJ2-3 and V is TRBV9; tentatively, D is TRBD2 (5 bases). V shed 8 bases and J shed 4 bases, with 14 bases lying between them. Germline values: CDR1 SGDLS, CDR2 YYNGEE. CDR3 length: 13 amino acids. Here the CDR3 DNA reads TGTGCCAGTCATCCCGGGGTGGCAGATACGCAGTATTTT. Translated, it gives CASHPGVADTQYF.

This clonotype was counted between two and nine times. V gene TRBV6-1 combines with J gene TRBJ2-1; D is uncertain. V lost 3 bases and J 2 bases, leaving 11 bases between the germline ends. The CDR3 is 15 residues long. Germline V gives CDR1 MNHNS, CDR2 SASEGT. The CDR3 DNA follows: TGTGCCAGCAGTGATTGGTTTGGACCCTACAATGAGCAGTTCTTC. This encodes CASSDWFGPYNEQFF.

This clonotype was detected only a few times. One junction end disagrees with the germline gene, perhaps due to a read error. The genes are TRBV24-1 and TRBJ2-5, with 7 bases lining up with TRBD1. Germline V CDR1 and CDR2: KGHDR, SFDVKD. The CDR3 runs 15 residues. The CDR3 region is CTTSDPQGFKETQYF. DNA for the CDR3: TGTACCACCAGTGATCCACAGGGGTTTAAGGAGACCCAGTACTTC.

This clonotype has just one count. V is TRBV27 and J is TRBJ2-1; 8 nucleotides line up with TRBD1. The ends lost 5 bases at V and 2 bases at J; junction bases unmatched: 5. The CDR3 extends over 15 amino acids. Germline lookup yields CDR1 MNHEY and CDR2 SMNVEV (reference sequence). The CDR3 reads CASSRTGRTYNEQFF. The CDR3 DNA reads as TGTGCCAGCAGTCGGACAGGGCGGACCTACAATGAGCAGTTCTTC.

Comment on this clonotype: Germline is not matched at one junction end, which may reflect a read error. CDR3 sequence: CATNRDPGTGGELGYNEQFF. The CDR3 region has the DNA TGTGCCACCAACAGAGATCCTGGGACAGGGGGCGAATTAGGCTACAATGAGCAGTTCTTC. The V call is TRBV15, the J call TRBJ2-1; 12 bases map to TRBD1. Germline V gene lookup returns CDR1 LNHNV and CDR2 YYDKDF (reference sequence). This CDR3 has 20 residues.